One and the same sample provided the 6 T cell receptor beta chains below, sequenced in a study of T cells after yellow fever vaccination. One entry per CDR3 protein results from TCRdb running MiXCR on the 5' RACE reads. Among under 550,000 distinct CDR3 sequences listed, around a fifth were seen once. The specimen was PBMCs, collected 21 days after the first yellow fever vaccination. The origin of the receptors is a man in his late teens or twenties who received the YFV17D yellow fever vaccine.

Notes on this clonotype: Being one base from a much bigger clone, this may be a read error. This chain uses TRBV6-2 or TRBV6-3 with TRBJ1-1; D is unresolved. Trimming took 2 bases from V and 0 from J, leaving 4 bases between them. The CDR3 has 13 amino acids. The germline V gene has CDR1 MNHEY and CDR2 SVGEGT. As DNA, the CDR3 is TGTGCCAGCAGTTACAAGGTGAACACTGAAGCTTTCTTT. This gives the protein CASSYKVNTEAFF.

This clonotype has a handful of counts. V and J are TRBV15 and TRBJ1-1; D is unclear. The V gene lost 2 bases and the J gene lost 1 base, with 11 bases spanning the gap. The CDR3 spans 15 residues. The V gene's germline CDR1 is LNHNV and CDR2 YYDKDF (reference sequence). CDR3 coding DNA: TGTGCCACCAGCAGACCCCCCGACAAGAACACTGAAGCTTTCTTT. It encodes CATSRPPDKNTEAFF.

This clonotype has more than one count but fewer than ten. The gene calls are TRBV20-1 and TRBJ2-5; weak D call: TRBD2 (5 bases). CDR1 and CDR2 (germline): DFQATT, SNEGSKA (reference sequence). The ends were cut back, 3 bases at V and 3 bases at J, with 11 bases in the middle. This CDR3 is built from 13 residues. The CDR3 region is CSASSVSKETQYF. In DNA, the CDR3 is TGCAGTGCTAGTAGCGTCTCAAAAGAGACCCAGTACTTC.

This clonotype turned up a few times. This chain links TRBV5-1 with TRBJ1-4; no clear D. V lost 2 bases and J 4 bases, leaving 9 bases between the germline ends. Per the germline V gene, CDR1 is SGHRS and CDR2 is YFSETQ. The CDR3 spans 14 residues. CDR3 sequence reads: CASSFQSINEKLFF. CDR3 sequence (DNA): TGCGCCAGCAGCTTCCAGAGTATTAATGAAAAACTGTTTTTT.

This clonotype was counted between two and nine times. The chain links TRBV11-2 to TRBJ2-3; D gene uncertain. Trimming left V 5 bases short and J 0 bases short, with 15 bases between. Germline CDR1 reads SGHAT; CDR2 reads FQNNGV. The CDR3 extends over 16 amino acids. CDR3 in DNA: TGTGCCAGCAGCCGACGAGAATTATCTAGCACAGATACGCAGTATTTT. Protein sequence: CASSRRELSSTDTQYF.

V and J are TRBV10-1 and TRBJ2-7; no firm D call. The V and J ends lost 6 bases and 0 bases respectively, with 3 bases between them. Germline lookup yields CDR1 WNHNN and CDR2 SYGVQD (reference sequence). The CDR3 runs 11 residues. CDR3 loop: CASRVSYEQYV. The CDR3 DNA sequence: TGCGCCAGCAGGGTCTCCTACGAGCAGTACGTC.